Listed below are T cell receptor beta chains from one sample, sequenced in a study of T cell repertoires in cytomegalovirus infection. One entry per CDR3 protein results from TCRdb running MiXCR on the reads. The data hold a few hundred thousand distinct CDR3 sequences, with around 27% observed a single time. Sequenced input: PBMCs. These receptors came from a human donor in good health (CMV status not recorded). Some clones in this sample may be carry-over from other donors' samples. The CDR3 runs from the conserved cysteine through the conserved F or W. The D gene is left open where the match is weak. The size field is filled for only some rows; it gives once, few, many or a size class.

>TRBV20-1|few|.|TRBJ1-5
CSARQDLEQPQHF
TGCAGTGCTAGGCAGGACTTGGAACAGCCCCAGCATTTT
>TRBV19|.|.|TRBJ2-7
CASSLRQEQYF
TGTGCCAGTAGTCTTCGACAGGAGCAGTACTTC
>TRBV6-1|few|TRBD2|TRBJ2-5
CASSGTSGSWEETQYF
TGTGCCAGCAGTGGGACTAGCGGGAGTTGGGAGGAGACCCAGTACTTC
>TRBV28|.|.|TRBJ1-5
CAIKGVSNQPQHF
TGTGCCATTAAAGGGGTGAGCAATCAGCCCCAGCATTTT
>TRBV11-2|.|.|TRBJ2-1
CASSLDLGPLQFF
TGTGCCAGCAGCTTAGATCTAGGGCCCCTGCAGTTCTTC
>TRBV6-1|few|.|TRBJ1-3
CASSEGGLGNTIYF
TGTGCCAGCAGTGAGGGGGGTTTAGGAAACACCATATATTTT
>TRBV7-9|many|TRBD2|TRBJ2-1
CASSSPDSSGRPGEQFF
TGTGCCAGCAGTTCTCCTGACTCGAGCGGGAGGCCGGGTGAGCAGTTCTTC
>TRBV7-6|once|.|TRBJ1-2
CASLTDSNYGYTF
TGTGCCAGCTTGACGGACAGCAACTATGGCTACACCTTC
>TRBV12-3/TRBV12-4|few|TRBD1|TRBJ2-1
CASGQAIEQFF
TGTGCCAGCGGACAGGCCATTGAGCAGTTCTTC
>TRBV9|.|.|TRBJ1-1
CASSPREGTDTEAFF
TGTGCCAGCAGCCCCCGGGAGGGTACCGACACTGAAGCTTTCTTT
>TRBV19|.|.|TRBJ2-3
CASSTTRRDWNVDTQYF
TGTGCCAGTAGTACGACTAGGCGGGATTGGAACGTAGATACGCAGTATTTT
>TRBV7-8|many|TRBD2|TRBJ2-1
CASSLDGPGLAVEHEQFF
TGTGCCAGCAGCTTGGACGGTCCGGGACTAGCGGTTGAACATGAGCAGTTCTTC
>TRBV10-3|few|.|TRBJ1-5
CAISEEGSQPQHF
TGTGCCATCAGTGAAGAGGGAAGTCAGCCCCAGCATTTT
>TRBV12-3/TRBV12-4|few|TRBD1|TRBJ2-7
CASKYSGTVYEQYF
TGTGCCAGCAAGTATAGTGGGACAGTCTACGAGCAGTACTTC
>TRBV29-1|.|.|TRBJ1-1
CSVGWTNTEAFF
TGCAGCGTTGGGTGGACGAACACTGAAGCTTTCTTT
>TRBV5-5|.|.|TRBJ2-1
CASSLVPGEATPQFF
TGTGCCAGCAGCTTGGTACCGGGGGAGGCTACACCCCAGTTCTTC
>TRBV12-3/TRBV12-4|.|TRBD2|TRBJ2-7
CASSTPGGQRFEQYF
TGTGCCAGCAGTACCCCGGGAGGGCAAAGATTCGAGCAGTACTTC
>TRBV12-3/TRBV12-4|.|TRBD2|TRBJ2-7
CASSQGLAGAFYEQYF
TGTGCCAGCAGTCAGGGACTAGCGGGAGCGTTCTACGAGCAGTACTTC
>TRBV7-2|few|TRBD2|TRBJ2-5
CASSLRHASGRVGETQYF
TGTGCCAGCAGCTTGAGGCACGCTAGCGGGAGGGTTGGAGAGACCCAGTACTTC
>TRBV7-2|many|TRBD2|TRBJ2-3
CASRASGSLDTQYF
TGTGCCAGCAGGGCTAGCGGGAGCTTGGATACGCAGTATTTT
>TRBV28|few|.|TRBJ2-6
CASSGLRQPSGANVLTF
TGTGCCAGCAGTGGACTTCGACAACCCTCTGGGGCCAACGTCCTGACTTTC
>TRBV7-9|many|.|TRBJ2-5
CASSLAAYQETQYF
TGTGCCAGCTCACTAGCAGCGTACCAAGAGACCCAGTACTTC
>TRBV2|.|.|TRBJ1-5
CASSEDGGANQPQHF
TGTGCCAGCAGTGAGGACGGGGGGGCGAATCAGCCCCAGCATTTT
>TRBV18|few|.|TRBJ2-5
CASSPPSQETQYF
TGTGCCAGCTCACCACCGTCACAAGAGACCCAGTACTTC
>TRBV28|few|TRBD1|TRBJ1-6
CASKTLTGVNYNSPLHF
TGTGCCAGCAAAACTCTGACAGGGGTGAACTATAATTCACCCCTCCACTTT
>TRBV12-3/TRBV12-4|.|.|TRBJ1-2
CASSSGALRRGGYTF
TGTGCCAGCAGTAGCGGGGCTCTCAGGCGAGGAGGCTACACCTTC
>TRBV7-9|.|.|TRBJ1-2
CASSTRSGYTF
TGTGCCAGCAGCACCCGGAGTGGCTACACCTTC
>TRBV20-1|.|.|TRBJ2-4
CSARDHPGTKNIQYF
TGCAGTGCTAGAGATCATCCGGGTACCAAAAACATTCAGTACTTC
>TRBV4-2|few|TRBD1|TRBJ2-1
CASSQADRGAYNEQFF
TGTGCCAGCAGCCAGGCGGACAGGGGCGCCTACAATGAGCAGTTCTTC
>TRBV18|few|.|TRBJ1-5
CASSQGGGDQPQHF
TGTGCCAGCTCACAGGGTGGGGGCGATCAGCCCCAGCATTTT
>TRBV12-5|few|.|TRBJ1-5
CASGTGTLGNQPQHF
TGTGCTAGTGGAACCGGGACCCTCGGGAATCAGCCCCAGCATTTT
>TRBV7-2|many|TRBD1|TRBJ1-2
CASSIGQGVNYGYTF
TGTGCCAGCAGCATCGGACAGGGGGTGAACTATGGCTACACCTTC
>TRBV28|.|.|TRBJ2-3
CASSSPGAGNLLDTQYF
TGTGCCAGCAGTTCCCCAGGGGCCGGAAATCTACTGGATACGCAGTATTTT
>TRBV7-2|few|.|TRBJ2-2
CASRYPGHLGTGELFF
TGTGCCAGCAGATATCCGGGACACCTGGGCACCGGGGAGCTGTTTTTT
>TRBV3-1|.|TRBD1|TRBJ1-1
CASSQMRTGSTFF
TGTGCCAGCAGCCAGATGAGGACAGGGTCAACTTTCTTT
>TRBV12-3/TRBV12-4|many|.|TRBJ2-2
CASSPDTGELFF
TGTGCCAGCAGCCCTGACACCGGGGAGCTGTTTTTT
>TRBV7-8|many|.|TRBJ1-2
CASSLGPGVGVGYTF
TGTGCCAGCAGCTTAGGTCCCGGGGTTGGAGTTGGCTACACCTTC
>TRBV2|.|.|TRBJ2-1
CASSEDSGSYNEQFF
TGTGCCAGCAGTGAGGATAGCGGCTCCTACAATGAGCAGTTCTTC
>TRBV11-2|.|TRBD2|TRBJ2-2
CASSISLAETYTGELFF
TGTGCCAGCAGCATCTCACTAGCGGAGACTTACACCGGGGAGCTGTTTTTT
>TRBV7-2|many|.|TRBJ1-3
CASSPGAEGNTIYF
TGTGCCAGCAGCCCAGGAGCTGAAGGAAACACCATATATTTT
>TRBV9|.|TRBD1|TRBJ1-6
CASSVRDRGHSPLHF
TGTGCCAGCAGCGTCCGGGACAGGGGTCATTCACCCCTCCACTTT
>TRBV19|.|TRBD2|TRBJ2-3
CASSRRAGVTDTQYF
TGTGCCAGTAGTCGACGAGCGGGAGTCACAGATACGCAGTATTTT
>TRBV6-2/TRBV6-3|.|TRBD2|TRBJ2-3
CASSYSRLATDTQYF
TGTGCCAGCAGTTACTCTAGACTAGCCACAGATACGCAGTATTTT
>TRBV19|few|TRBD1|TRBJ2-2
CASKMDRAENTGELFF
TGTGCCAGTAAAATGGACAGGGCAGAGAACACCGGGGAGCTGTTTTTT
>TRBV7-3|many|TRBD2|TRBJ2-1
CASSHLAGGGNEQFF
TGTGCCAGCAGCCATCTAGCGGGAGGGGGCAATGAGCAGTTCTTC
>TRBV5-4|.|TRBD1|TRBJ2-7
CASRFDRGFGDYEQYF
TGTGCCAGCAGGTTCGACAGGGGCTTTGGCGACTACGAGCAGTACTTC
>TRBV12-3/TRBV12-4|.|.|TRBJ2-7
CASSLEGTGEQYF
TGTGCCAGCAGTTTAGAGGGGACTGGCGAGCAGTACTTC
>TRBV12-3/TRBV12-4|few|TRBD2|TRBJ2-1
CASSLSGGGDEQFF
TGTGCCAGCAGTCTAAGCGGGGGGGGGGATGAGCAGTTCTTC
>TRBV7-2|many|.|TRBJ2-2
CASSARQGRVTGELFF
TGTGCCAGCAGCGCCCGACAGGGGAGGGTGACCGGGGAGCTGTTTTTT
>TRBV7-2|many|.|TRBJ1-1
CASSQRGGRHTEAFF
TGTGCCAGCAGTCAAAGGGGGGGGCGACACACTGAAGCTTTCTTT
>TRBV5-5|few|.|TRBJ1-5
CASSRLQGNQPQHF
TGTGCCAGCAGCCGCTTACAGGGCAATCAGCCCCAGCATTTT
>TRBV7-2|many|.|TRBJ2-5
CASSLGFLAAQETQYF
TGTGCCAGCAGCTTAGGATTTTTAGCGGCACAAGAGACCCAGTACTTC
>TRBV11-2|.|TRBD2|TRBJ2-3
CASSLRLISGRINTDTQYF
TGTGCCAGCAGCTTAAGGCTAATAAGCGGGAGAATCAACACAGATACGCAGTATTTT
>TRBV7-9|.|.|TRBJ2-5
CASSHYVAEETQYF
TGTGCCAGCAGCCATTACGTAGCGGAAGAGACCCAGTACTTC
>TRBV19|many|.|TRBJ1-5
CASSFIGAGNQPQHF
TGTGCCAGTAGTTTTATAGGGGCCGGCAATCAGCCCCAGCATTTT
>TRBV7-4|many|.|TRBJ1-1
CASSPPREVNTEAFF
TGTGCCAGCAGCCCCCCCAGGGAGGTGAACACTGAAGCTTTCTTT